Each of the 14 T cell receptor beta chains below was sequenced from the same sample in a study of control samples from healthy donors and cancer patients. Method: immunoSEQ multiplex PCR; TCRdb's copy keeps in-frame clones and lacks some. The sample lists roughly 52,000 clones, 95% to 97% occurring once. Sequenced material: blood. These receptors were collected from a woman aged 30 to 39 in good health.

The J gene is TRBJ2-1, the V gene TRBV2; TRBD2 matches at 8 bases. V gave up 1 base and J gave up 6 bases; unmatched junction bases: 5. CDR1 is SNHLY and CDR2 is FYNNEI in the germline V gene. The CDR3 has 15 amino acids. The CDR3 sequence is CASSEVPLAGNEQFF. The CDR3 nucleotides read TGTGCCAGCAGTGAAGTTCCCCTAGCGGGCAATGAGCAGTTCTTC.

J is TRBJ2-3 and V is TRBV18; D not certain. Germline CDR1 and CDR2: KGHSH and LQKENI. The CDR3 is 13 residues long. The V gene lost 3 bases and the J gene lost 6 bases, with 10 bases spanning the gap. In DNA, the CDR3 is TGTGCCAGCTCACCTCGGAACTTGGATACGCAGTATTTT. Translating it yields CASSPRNLDTQYF.

The V gene is TRBV12-3 or TRBV12-4, the J gene TRBJ2-5; maybe TRBD1 (6 bases). V lost 3 bases and J 1 base, leaving 6 bases between the germline ends. The CDR3 length is 13 residues. The CDR3 loop reads CASSLDSQETQYF. CDR3 in DNA: TGTGCCAGCAGTTTGGACAGCCAAGAGACCCAGTACTTC.

The CDR3 reads CASSSTGVEQYF. The CDR3 nucleotides are TGTGCCAGCAGCTCTACAGGGGTCGAGCAGTACTTC. The chain carries TRBV7-9 and TRBJ2-7; 7 bases are a match to TRBD1. The CDR3 has 12 residues. J was trimmed by 6 bases and V by 4 bases; bases with no gene match: 3. The germline gives CDR1 SEHNR, CDR2 FQNEAQ (reference sequence).

The chain recombines TRBV4-1 with TRBJ2-7; D is undetermined. Germline V gene data show CDR1 as MGHRA and CDR2 as YSYEKL. This CDR3 has 15 amino acids. Trimming cost V 2 bases and J 0 bases, with 11 bases left between them. The CDR3 loop reads CASSQITLNSYEQYF. CDR3 nucleotides: TGCGCCAGCAGCCAAATTACACTAAACTCCTACGAGCAGTACTTC.

The chain recombines TRBV27 with TRBJ1-5; no clear D gene. The germline V gene has CDR1 MNHEY and CDR2 SMNVEV (reference sequence). Trimming took 4 bases from V and 10 from J, leaving 20 bases between them. The length of the CDR3 is 15 residues. CDR3 sequence reads: CASSSSIGSSKPQHF. The CDR3 DNA sequence: TGTGCCAGCAGTTCGAGCATAGGGTCCAGTAAACCCCAGCATTTT.

The chain couples TRBV14 to TRBJ2-3; D uncertain. Germline values: CDR1 SGHDN, CDR2 FVKESK. The germline V and J ends were trimmed by 0 bases and 1 base, with 11 bases remaining between them. The CDR3 extends over 16 amino acids. CDR3 residues: CASSQDMGGGTDTQYF. The CDR3 nucleotides are TGTGCCAGCAGCCAAGATATGGGCGGAGGCACAGATACGCAGTATTTT.

This clone is a singleton in its sample. The chain has TRBV28 and TRBJ2-7; D is undetermined. V gave up 3 bases and J gave up 6 bases, with 12 bases separating them. The CDR3 covers 13 residues. The germline gives CDR1 MDHEN, CDR2 SYDVKM. DNA of the CDR3: TGTGCCAGCAGTTTGGGAATGAAGGGCGAGCAGTACTTC. It translates to CASSLGMKGEQYF.

This clone is a singleton in its sample. The chain combines TRBV29-1 with TRBJ2-7; no clear D gene. The CDR3 runs to 12 residues. CDR1 and CDR2 from the germline V gene are SQVTM and ANQGSEA. V was pared by 6 bases and J by 7 bases, with 16 bases between. Written as DNA, the CDR3 is TGCAGCGTCAGTTCCGGGCCCGCTGAGCAGTACTTC. Amino acid sequence: CSVSSGPAEQYF.

The rearrangement joins TRBV5-1 to TRBJ2-2; D could derive from TRBD1 or TRBD2 (5 bases each). Looked up from germline, CDR1 is SGHRS and CDR2 is YFSETQ. The length of the CDR3 is 15 residues. Trimming removed 7 bases at V and 0 bases at J, with 13 bases between. The CDR3 bases are TGCGCCAGCGTAAGGGACGGGACGAACACCGGGGAGCTGTTTTTT. This encodes CASVRDGTNTGELFF.

The chain has TRBV7-9 and TRBJ2-2; no clear D. There are 14 residues in the CDR3. V lost 1 base to trimming and J lost 5 bases, with 8 bases between them. Germline V lookup: CDR1 SEHNR, CDR2 FQNEAQ (reference sequence). This CDR3 reads CASSLEVWTGELFF. For the CDR3, the DNA is TGTGCCAGCAGCTTAGAGGTTTGGACCGGGGAGCTGTTTTTT.

The chain combines TRBV19 with TRBJ1-5, with D maybe TRBD1 (6 bases). From germline, CDR1 is LNHDA and CDR2 SQIVND (reference sequence). V was clipped by 1 base and J by 4 bases, with 14 bases between them. The CDR3 loop spans 16 amino acids. For the CDR3, the DNA is TGTGCCAGTAGTATAGGTGGAACAGGGTTGAATCAGCCCCAGCATTTT. Its translation is CASSIGGTGLNQPQHF.

This chain joins TRBV12-3 or TRBV12-4 and TRBJ1-2; D is undetermined. V lost 5 bases, J lost 2 bases, and 6 bases lay in between. The CDR3 is made up of 12 amino acids. CDR3 sequence (DNA): TGTGCCAGCAGTACGATAAACTATGGCTACACCTTC. This sequence encodes CASSTINYGYTF.

V and J are TRBV25-1 and TRBJ2-3, with 10 nucleotides matching TRBD1. Germline-derived CDR1 and CDR2 are MGHDK and SYGVNS. Trimming cost V 11 bases and J 6 bases; bases outside gene matches: 5. The CDR3 runs 12 residues. CDR3 in amino acids: CASGQGFDTQYF. CDR3 in DNA: TGTGCCTCGGGACAGGGGTTCGATACGCAGTATTTT.